This note documents a single T cell receptor beta chain sequence. The target antigen is unknown. At one of its ends the junction is not consistent with the germline gene, which may arise from a read error. The CDR3 is 12 amino acids. Germline V lookup: CDR1 KGHSH, CDR2 LQKENI. The record originates from a study of siplizumab effects on memory and regulatory T cells. Around 10^5 TCR templates per sample were assayed. The protocol was immunoSEQ multiplex PCR, while the TCRdb copy is restricted to in-frame clones and leaves out a portion. The data contain 90,000 to 110,000 clones, around 90% of them singletons. Whole-study findings and limits: The diversity of naive T cells seemed greater than that of memory cells, and their alloresponse contribution seemed major. Suppressive capability of dividing Tregs from siplizumab cultures went unverified.

The sequence derives from a human donor in good health. The rearrangement joins TRBV18 to TRBJ2-7; possibly TRBD2 for D (5 bases). The sequencing sample was made of Tregs sorted from blood. CDR3 in DNA: TGTGCCAGCTCACCGGACTCCAACGAGCAGTACTTC. Amino acids: CASSPDSNEQYF.